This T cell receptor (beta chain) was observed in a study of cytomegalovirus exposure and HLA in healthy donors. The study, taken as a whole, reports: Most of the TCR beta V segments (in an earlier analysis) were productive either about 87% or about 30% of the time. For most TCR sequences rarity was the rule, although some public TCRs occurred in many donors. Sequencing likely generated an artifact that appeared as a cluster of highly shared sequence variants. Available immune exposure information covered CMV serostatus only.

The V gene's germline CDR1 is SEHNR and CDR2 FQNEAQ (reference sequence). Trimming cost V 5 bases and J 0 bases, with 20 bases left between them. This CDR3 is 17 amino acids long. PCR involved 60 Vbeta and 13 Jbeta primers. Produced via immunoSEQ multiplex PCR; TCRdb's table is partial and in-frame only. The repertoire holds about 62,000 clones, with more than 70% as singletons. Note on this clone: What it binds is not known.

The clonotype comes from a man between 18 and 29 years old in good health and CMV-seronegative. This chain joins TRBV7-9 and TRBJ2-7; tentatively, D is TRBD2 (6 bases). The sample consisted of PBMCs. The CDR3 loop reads CASSQIAGHQNSYEQYF. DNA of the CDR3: TGTGCCAGCAGCCAAATCGCGGGGCACCAAAACTCCTACGAGCAGTACTTC.